Listed below are T cell receptor beta chains from one sample, sequenced in a study of blood T cell repertoires in COVID-19. Some clones are missing from TCRdb's copy, which holds only in-frame ones; the method was immunoSEQ multiplex PCR. The sample gives over 150,000 clones, 70% to 90% of which show up once; 0.85% to 1.2% is in the top ten. Specimen: peripheral blood. All receptors derive from a man in his forties with acute or convalescent COVID-19. Both conserved end residues are part of each CDR3. D genes are given only for firm matches. Clone size is given for some rows only: seen once, a few or many times, or a class if the clone is expanded.

clone size	V gene	CDR3 length	J gene	D gene	CDR3 DNA	CDR3 protein
.	TRBV19	19	TRBJ2-1	TRBD2	TGTGCCAGTAGTACCTCTCATAGGACTAGCGGGGGGATGTACAATGAGCAGTTCTTC	CASSTSHRTSGGMYNEQFF
few	TRBV27	15	TRBJ1-2	TRBD1	TGTGCCAGCAGTTTTCTTTCCGGGACAGGCTATGGCTACACCTTC	CASSFLSGTGYGYTF
few	TRBV7-2	16	TRBJ1-3	TRBD1	TGTGCCAGCAGCTTAGTGTACGGGACAGCTGGAAACACCATATATTTT	CASSLVYGTAGNTIYF
.	TRBV7-9	16	TRBJ2-3	.	TGTGCCAGCAGCCCAGGGGCATCTCCTAGCACAGATACGCAGTATTTT	CASSPGASPSTDTQYF
.	TRBV6-5	15	TRBJ2-1	.	TGTGCCAGCAGCTCAGGGGCCGGCTCCTACAATGAGCAGTTCTTC	CASSSGAGSYNEQFF
.	TRBV28	18	TRBJ1-6	TRBD1	TGTGCCAGCAGTTCCGGGACAGGGTCGTACTCCTATAATTCACCCCTCCACTTT	CASSSGTGSYSYNSPLHF
.	TRBV5-6	16	TRBJ1-6	.	TGTGCCAGCAGCTTGGGGAGAAATCCCTATAATTCACCCCTCCACTTT	CASSLGRNPYNSPLHF
.	TRBV30	16	TRBJ2-2	TRBD2	TGTGCCTGGAGTACCCCCCAGCGGGGGGGCGTAGGGGAGCTGTTTTTT	CAWSTPQRGGVGELFF
few	TRBV19	14	TRBJ2-1	.	TGTGCCAGTAGTATAGAGGGCAGCTACAATGAGCAGTTCTTC	CASSIEGSYNEQFF
.	TRBV6-5	15	TRBJ1-2	.	TGTGCCAGCAGACCTAGACCCCAGCGGGACTATGGCTACACCTTC	CASRPRPQRDYGYTF
.	TRBV27	15	TRBJ1-4	TRBD1	TGTGCCAGCAGTTCCTGGACAGGGGGCGATGAAAAACTGTTTTTT	CASSSWTGGDEKLFF
.	TRBV27	16	TRBJ1-6	TRBD1	TGTGCCAGCGGCGCCGGATTGTCCAGGGGGAGTTCACCCCTCCACTTT	CASGAGLSRGSSPLHF
.	TRBV7-2	14	TRBJ2-7	.	TGTGCCAGCAGCCCCCTCACGGTGAACTACGAGCAGTACTTC	CASSPLTVNYEQYF
.	TRBV5-1	16	TRBJ1-1	TRBD1	TGCGCCAGCAGCAGACGCCCGGGACAGGAGAACACTGAAGCTTTCTTT	CASSRRPGQENTEAFF
.	TRBV30	15	TRBJ2-2	.	TGTGCCTGGAGTGTACGTCCAGGGCGCACCGGGGAGCTGTTTTTT	CAWSVRPGRTGELFF
.	TRBV3-1/TRBV3-2	12	TRBJ1-3	.	TGTGCCAGCGGTCAATCAGGGGCCCGACACTATTTT	CASGQSGARHYF
once	TRBV7-9	16	TRBJ2-3	TRBD2	TGTGCCAGCAGCGATTTAGCGGGGGGGCTTCTCAATACGCAGTATTTT	CASSDLAGGLLNTQYF
once	TRBV7-8	15	TRBJ1-2	.	TGTGCCAGCAGCTTAGCGCCAGGGCAGGGCTATGGCTACACCTTC	CASSLAPGQGYGYTF
.	TRBV7-3	14	TRBJ2-3	TRBD2	TGTGCCAGCAGCCCGGGACTAAGCACAGATACGCAGTATTTT	CASSPGLSTDTQYF
.	TRBV7-9	17	TRBJ2-2	.	TGTGCCAGCAGCTCCCCTATCGGTGGAGGGTTTACCGGGGAGCTGTTTTTT	CASSSPIGGGFTGELFF
.	TRBV6-5	14	TRBJ1-5	.	TGTGCCACCGATAAGGGGATTAGCAATCAGCCCCAGCATTTT	CATDKGISNQPQHF
.	TRBV7-9	15	TRBJ2-5	TRBD2	TGTGCCAGCAGCTTGGGACTAGCGGGGGGCCAGACCCAGTACTTC	CASSLGLAGGQTQYF
few	TRBV4-1	15	TRBJ2-7	TRBD1	TGCGCCAGCAGCTCCCCGGGACAGGGTCTCGACGAGCAGTACTTC	CASSSPGQGLDEQYF
.	TRBV7-2	18	TRBJ2-1	TRBD2	TGTGCCAGCAGCCTCCGCCTCGGGGGGGCCAGAGACAAGGATGAGCAGTTCTTC	CASSLRLGGARDKDEQFF
.	TRBV5-5	17	TRBJ2-2	TRBD1	TGTGCCAGCAGCAGTCGACAGGGGGCGCCCCGGACCGGGGAGCTGTTTTTT	CASSSRQGAPRTGELFF
.	TRBV6-5	14	TRBJ1-1	TRBD1	TGTGCCAGCAGACCCGGGACAGGGGCCCGTCAAGCTTTCTTT	CASRPGTGARQAFF
.	TRBV18	16	TRBJ2-3	TRBD2	TGTGCCAGCTCACCTCCGCTAGCGGGGAGCACAGATACGCAGTATTTT	CASSPPLAGSTDTQYF
few	TRBV6-5	15	TRBJ1-5	TRBD1	TGTGCCAGCAGTTCCGACAGGGGAGAAAATCAGCCCCAGCATTTT	CASSSDRGENQPQHF
.	TRBV7-2	15	TRBJ1-6	.	TGTGCCAGCAGCTTAGAGCAGACAGGACGATCACCCCTCCACTTT	CASSLEQTGRSPLHF
few	TRBV11-3	15	TRBJ1-1	TRBD1	TGTGCCAGCAGCAAGGGGACAGGGATGAACACTGAAGCTTTCTTT	CASSKGTGMNTEAFF
.	TRBV18	16	TRBJ2-5	TRBD1	TGTGCCAGCTCACCCGGACAGGGGGCTATTGAGGAGACCCAGTACTTC	CASSPGQGAIEETQYF
.	TRBV4-3	13	TRBJ1-5	TRBD1	TGCGCCAACCCCGTCCAGGGGGGCAAGCCCCAGCATTTT	CANPVQGGKPQHF
.	TRBV28	12	TRBJ2-7	.	TGTGCCAGCAGTTCCCCCCTGAGGGAGCAGTACTTC	CASSSPLREQYF
few	TRBV6-5	13	TRBJ1-4	.	TGTGCCAGCAGTTACTCGCGGGCTGAAAAACTGTTTTTT	CASSYSRAEKLFF
.	TRBV6-5	12	TRBJ2-4	.	TGTGCCAGCAGGACCGGGGAAAACATTCAGTACTTC	CASRTGENIQYF
few	TRBV7-9	14	TRBJ1-2	TRBD1	TGTGCCAGCGGCCAGGGGGCGGGCAACTATGGCTACACCTTC	CASGQGAGNYGYTF
.	TRBV6-5	16	TRBJ2-1	.	TGTGCCAGCAGTTACTCGGCAGGGTTCTCCTACAATGAGCAGTTCTTC	CASSYSAGFSYNEQFF
.	TRBV10-3	14	TRBJ1-1	.	TGTGCCATCAGTGAGCAGGGTACGAACACTGAAGCTTTCTTT	CAISEQGTNTEAFF
.	TRBV6-5	13	TRBJ1-2	.	TGTGCCACCTCCCTCGTGGGAGAAGGTGGCTACACCTTC	CATSLVGEGGYTF
.	TRBV3-1/TRBV3-2	14	TRBJ1-1	TRBD1	TGTGCCAGCAGTCCCCCCAGGGGGCAGGCTGAAGCTTTCTTT	CASSPPRGQAEAFF
.	TRBV28	15	TRBJ1-2	TRBD1	TGTGCCAGCAGCATACAGGGGCCGCTTAACTATGGCTACACCTTC	CASSIQGPLNYGYTF
.	TRBV21-1	19	TRBJ2-7	.	TGTGCCAGCAGCAATTTGCAGGGGGTGGCTCCTACAACCCCCTACGAGCAGTACTTC	CASSNLQGVAPTTPYEQYF
.	TRBV6-5	15	TRBJ1-2	TRBD1	TGTGCCAGCAGTTACGAGGGGACAGGGGCCGGGGGCTACACCTTC	CASSYEGTGAGGYTF
.	TRBV6-5	15	TRBJ1-2	.	TGTGCCAGCAGTCAAACTACAGGGACTAACTATGGCTACACCTTC	CASSQTTGTNYGYTF
few	TRBV30	11	TRBJ1-1	.	TGTGCCTGGGCCGGGTTCCAAGAGGCTTTCTTT	CAWAGFQEAFF